This T cell receptor beta chain was profiled in a study of OX40 agonist ivuxolimab in advanced cancers. Study summary: The study gave patients intravenous ivuxolimab at 0.01 to 10 mg/kg every 2 weeks. Broader study findings: Both blood CD4+ and CD8+ T cells showed clonal growth by week 6 at 0.1 to 3.0 mg/kg.

On this clone: Its antigen is currently unknown.

Produced via immunoSEQ multiplex PCR; TCRdb's table is partial and in-frame only. The repertoire consists of 55,000 to 75,000 clones, with 85% occurring once and the leading ten covering approximately 6%. CDR3 length equals 13 residues. Germline V gene lookup returns CDR1 MNHNY and CDR2 SVGAGI (reference sequence). Deletions cut 5 bases from V and 3 bases from J, with 10 bases between. The investigators sampled blood at baseline, at cycle 4 day 1, and at cycle 7 day 1. The source material was CD4+ or CD8+ T cells sorted from blood, sampled in a trial of the OX40 agonist ivuxolimab. This chain joins TRBV6-6 and TRBJ1-1; D is unresolved. The clonotype originates from an adult with an advanced solid tumor such as melanoma, head and neck, liver or kidney cancer. The CDR3 DNA follows: TGTGCCAGCAGTGATAGGAGGGACACTGAAGCTTTCTTT. It yields the protein CASSDRRDTEAFF.